These 17 T cell receptor beta chains originate from one sample sequenced in a study of vaccination and CD4 T cells after COVID-19. These TCRs' antigens remain unknown. Oncomine TCR Beta short-read sequencing was applied to DNA from cultured CD4+ T cells. TCRdb analysed the PCR reads with MiXCR anew, one entry per CDR3 protein. The table has 15,000 to 20,000 distinct CDR3 sequences, around half seen once; the top ten hold over 3%. The treatment: roughly 11-day PBMC culture with coronavirus spike peptide pools or control peptides (ViraFEST assay). Specimen: CD4+ T cells from blood, cultured in vitro. Receptors were obtained from a human donor who had recovered from COVID-19.

The chain has TRBV5-1 and TRBJ2-7, with D possibly TRBD1 on 5 matching bases. CDR3 length: 14 residues. The germline V gene has CDR1 SGHRS and CDR2 YFSETQ. V was shortened by 0 bases and J by 0 bases, with 7 bases between the two germline ends. DNA of the CDR3: TGCGCCAGCAGCTTGGACAGGAGCTCCTACGAGCAGTACTTC. This gives the protein CASSLDRSSYEQYF.

This chain links TRBV27 with TRBJ2-1, with a weak D call TRBD1 (5 bases). The germline CDR1 and CDR2 sequences are MNHEY and SMNVEV (reference sequence). The CDR3 loop spans 16 amino acids. The V gene lost 5 bases and the J gene lost 2 bases, with 16 bases spanning the gap. The CDR3 DNA sequence: TGTGCCAGCAGTGGCGGCCGTCAGGGCCCCTACAATGAGCAGTTCTTC. Translated, it gives CASSGGRQGPYNEQFF.

The chain has TRBV27 and TRBJ2-7; 8 bases line up with TRBD2. The V segment lost 7 bases and the J segment 2 bases; nucleotides outside the gene matches: 16. Germline V gives CDR1 MNHEY, CDR2 SMNVEV (reference sequence). The CDR3 sequence is 17 residues long. This chain's CDR3 is CASISRAPGLGTYEQYF. CDR3 nucleotide sequence: TGTGCCAGCATCTCCCGAGCCCCGGGACTAGGGACCTACGAGCAGTACTTC.

This clonotype appeared once. Germline is not matched at one junction end, which may reflect a read error. The chain combines TRBV6-2 or TRBV6-3 with TRBJ2-7; D possibly uses TRBD1 or TRBD2 (5 bases each). This CDR3 spans 17 amino acids. Germline CDR1 MNHEY, CDR2 SVGEGT. The CDR3 loop is CASSYGAVGTGSYGQYF. The CDR3 DNA reads TGTGCCAGCAGTTACGGAGCGGTAGGGACGGGAAGCTACGGGCAGTACTTC.

This clonotype is a singleton in its sample. The CDR3 is CASNGLAGSHEQYF. The CDR3 nucleotides read TGTGCCAGCAACGGACTAGCGGGAAGTCACGAGCAGTACTTC. The V and J genes are TRBV7-8 and TRBJ2-7, with 12 bases matching TRBD2. Germline V lookup: CDR1 SGHVS, CDR2 FQNEAQ. With 7 bases clipped from V and 5 bases from J, the junction kept 6 bases outside the gene matches. This CDR3 has 14 residues.

CDR3: CASGTGRLGEAFF. The CDR3 nucleotides read TGTGCTAGTGGTACTGGTAGACTGGGTGAAGCTTTCTTT. The chain carries TRBV12-5 and TRBJ1-1; unclear D gene. Trimming took off 5 bases at V and 7 bases at J, with 14 bases between the two ends. CDR3 size: 13 residues. Germline V gives CDR1 LGHNT, CDR2 FRNRAP.

Written as DNA, the CDR3 is TGCAGTGCAAGGATCAGGGACTTCCACTATGGCTACACCTTC. Translating gives CSARIRDFHYGYTF. The rearrangement joins TRBV20-1 to TRBJ1-2; tentatively, D is TRBD1 (5 bases). V was shortened by 6 bases and J by 3 bases, with 17 bases between the two germline ends. The germline V gene has CDR1 DFQATT and CDR2 SNEGSKA (reference sequence). The CDR3 covers 14 residues.

The chain has TRBV15 and TRBJ1-5; TRBD1 agrees at 7 bases. Germline assignment: CDR1 LNHNV and CDR2 YYDKDF (reference sequence). V shed 1 base and J 2 bases; nucleotides not matched to a gene: 5. The CDR3 covers 16 residues. CDR3 DNA sequence: TGTGCCACCAGCAGAGGACAGGGCGGCGGCAATCAGCCCCAGCATTTT. Translation gives CATSRGQGGGNQPQHF.

This chain connects TRBV19 to TRBJ2-7; a weak D match, TRBD1 (5 bases). V was cut by 6 bases and J by 3 bases, with 12 bases left in between. Germline V gene lookup returns CDR1 LNHDA and CDR2 SQIVND (reference sequence). The CDR3 has 13 amino acids. CDR3: CASSQGARYEQYF. CDR3 nucleotide sequence: TGTGCCAGTAGCCAAGGGGCCCGCTACGAGCAGTACTTC.

The V gene is TRBV28, the J gene TRBJ1-2; D is unresolved. The V gene lost 6 bases and the J gene lost 2 bases, with 10 bases spanning the gap. Germline V gives CDR1 MDHEN, CDR2 SYDVKM. This CDR3 region has 13 residues. The CDR3 protein is CASSLGLNYGYTF. The CDR3 DNA follows: TGTGCCAGCAGCCTGGGCCTCAACTATGGCTACACCTTC.

The rearrangement uses TRBV6-1 and TRBJ1-2; TRBD1 matches at 8 bases. This CDR3 region has 14 residues. CDR1 and CDR2 (germline): MNHNS, SASEGT. The ends lost 6 bases at V and 2 bases at J; junction bases unmatched: 5. The DNA of the CDR3 is TGTGCCAGCAGAGGACAGGGTTTGAACTATGGCTACACCTTC. Translating gives CASRGQGLNYGYTF.

This clonotype was counted between two and nine times. This rearrangement joins TRBV19 to TRBJ1-2; D gene uncertain. The CDR3 contains 14 residues. Trimming removed 5 bases from V and 4 bases from J, with 14 bases in between. Germline V gene lookup returns CDR1 LNHDA and CDR2 SQIVND (reference sequence). CDR3 bases: TGTGCCAGTAGTTCCGAGGGCGCGGGCTATGGCTACACCTTC. Residues: CASSSEGAGYGYTF.

V usage is TRBV18 and J usage is TRBJ1-5, with 8 bases that match TRBD1. CDR3 size: 15 residues. Germline lookup yields CDR1 KGHSH and CDR2 LQKENI. The J segment lost 4 bases and the V segment lost 3 bases, leaving 5 bases of the junction unmatched. In DNA form, the CDR3 reads TGTGCCAGCTCACCCAATCAGGGGGCTAATCAGCCCCAGCATTTT. This codes for CASSPNQGANQPQHF.

The V call is TRBV6-5, the J call TRBJ2-1, with D possibly being TRBD2 (6 bases). The CDR3 totals 14 residues. V was pared by 2 bases and J by 6 bases, with 11 bases between. Per the germline V gene, CDR1 is MNHEY and CDR2 is SVGAGI. In DNA form, the CDR3 reads TGTGCCAGCAGTTACACGGGAGTTCGCAATGAGCAGTTCTTC. Encoded protein: CASSYTGVRNEQFF.

The V gene is TRBV27, the J gene TRBJ2-7, with TRBD1 identical over 9 bases. The CDR3 covers 13 residues. After removal of 6 bases from V and 5 bases from J, the junction contained 5 bases not matched to a gene. Germline-derived CDR1 and CDR2 are MNHEY and SMNVEV (reference sequence). The CDR3 protein is CASRGQGGHEQYF. The CDR3 nucleotides read TGTGCCAGCAGGGGACAGGGAGGCCACGAGCAGTACTTC.

There are a few counts of this clonotype. The chain uses TRBV4-3 and TRBJ1-5, with D perhaps TRBD1 (5 bases). The CDR3 runs to 14 residues. Between the trimmed V and J ends, which lost 4 bases and 9 bases, there was a span of 16 bases. Germline V lookup: CDR1 LGHNA, CDR2 YSLEER. The CDR3 sequence is CASSLSQGYGPQHF. CDR3 nucleotide sequence: TGCGCCAGCAGCCTATCTCAGGGTTATGGGCCCCAGCATTTT.

This clonotype turned up a few times. The rearrangement uses TRBV7-9 and TRBJ1-1; 8 bases align to TRBD1. The V segment lost 3 bases and the J segment 2 bases; nucleotides outside the gene matches: 5. Germline V gene sequence: CDR1 SEHNR, CDR2 FQNEAQ (reference sequence). CDR3 length equals 15 residues. The CDR3 DNA reads as TGTGCCAGCAGCTTCGGGGGGACAGGAAACACTGAAGCTTTCTTT. Translating it yields CASSFGGTGNTEAFF.